The 22 T cell receptor beta chains presented below share a single source sample, sequenced in a study of chemoradiotherapy in HPV16-positive cancers. TCRdb keeps only in-frame clones here, not all; method: immunoSEQ multiplex PCR. Of approximately 7,200 clones listed, over 75% were seen once; the top ten hold around a sixth. This material was acquired from a patient who underwent chemoradiotherapy. All receptors come from a human donor with HPV-associated anogenital cancer.

J is TRBJ2-1 and V is TRBV2; D gene ambiguous. CDR1 is SNHLY and CDR2 is FYNNEI in the germline V gene. The CDR3 runs 12 residues. The V and J ends lost 10 bases and 9 bases respectively, with 16 bases between them. In DNA form, the CDR3 reads TGTGCCATGACGGGCCTCTGGGGTGAGCAGTTCTTC. This gives the protein CAMTGLWGEQFF.

V is TRBV11-2 and J is TRBJ1-2; TRBD1 matches 7 bases. V shed 6 bases, J shed 8 bases, and the junction held 12 bases outside the gene matches. Germline loops: CDR1 SGHAT, CDR2 FQNNGV. This CDR3 has 14 residues. Here the CDR3 reads CASRAPAQGNGYTF. CDR3 DNA sequence: TGTGCCAGCAGGGCGCCCGCACAGGGGAACGGCTACACCTTC.

V and J are TRBV7-3 and TRBJ2-3; no clear D gene. This CDR3 spans 14 amino acids. Germline CDR1 SGHTA, CDR2 FQGTGA. Trimming stripped 4 bases from V and 4 bases from J, with 12 bases between. The CDR3 DNA is TGTGCCAGCAGCTCCATGGGATCTCCAGATACGCAGTATTTT. This gives the protein CASSSMGSPDTQYF.

The chain joins TRBV29-1 to TRBJ1-1; D ambiguous. The CDR3 has 14 residues. The germline V and J ends were trimmed by 5 bases and 0 bases, with 13 bases remaining between them. From germline, CDR1 is SQVTM and CDR2 ANQGSEA. In DNA form, the CDR3 reads TGCAGCGTTAACCGTAACAGCATGAACACTGAAGCTTTCTTT. Its translation: CSVNRNSMNTEAFF.

CDR3 region: CASSLGGGSGNTIYF. The CDR3 DNA sequence: TGTGCCAGCAGCCTAGGAGGGGGCTCTGGAAACACCATATATTTT. The rearrangement uses TRBV9 and TRBJ1-3, with a weak D call TRBD1 (6 bases). Per germline, CDR1 SGDLS and CDR2 YYNGEE. V was cut by 4 bases and J by 0 bases, with 11 bases left in between. The CDR3 has 15 amino acids.

This clone was seen only a few times. The chain employs TRBV19 and TRBJ1-5; 9 nucleotides match TRBD1. The CDR3 has 15 residues. V was pared by 5 bases and J by 9 bases, with 11 bases of the junction left unmatched. The germline gives CDR1 LNHDA, CDR2 SQIVND (reference sequence). In DNA, the CDR3 is TGTGCCAGTAGTCTTACGGACAGGGGTCCGTGGCCCCAGCATTTT. Translated: CASSLTDRGPWPQHF.

The V call is TRBV5-4, the J call TRBJ2-2; D tentatively fits TRBD1 or TRBD2 (6 bases each). V was cut by 3 bases and J by 3 bases, with 15 bases left in between. CDR1 and CDR2 (germline): SGHNT, YYREEE (reference sequence). This CDR3 has 16 amino acids. The CDR3 loop reads CASSSVGGRDTGELFF. In DNA, the CDR3 is TGTGCCAGCAGCTCGGTCGGGGGCAGGGACACCGGGGAGCTGTTTTTT. Looking up the rest from reference TRBV5-4 and TRBJ2-2 gives the full variable domain: ETGVTQSPTHLIKTRGQQVTLRCSSQSGHNTVSWYQQALGQGPQFIFQYYREEENGRGNFPPRFSGLQFPNYSSELNVNALELDDSALYLCASSSVGGRDTGELFFGEGSRLTVL.

This chain uses TRBV5-1 with TRBJ2-2; 7 positions match TRBD1. In germline, CDR1 is SGHRS, CDR2 YFSETQ. The CDR3 consists of 15 residues. The V gene end was trimmed by 6 bases and the J gene end by 5 bases; junction bases not matched to a gene: 10. The CDR3 DNA sequence: TGCGCCAGCAACCGGGACAGCCTACTAACCGGGGAGCTGTTTTTT. It specifies CASNRDSLLTGELFF.

The chain employs TRBV6-5 and TRBJ1-1; tentative D call: TRBD1 (5 bases). Germline CDR1 is MNHEY and CDR2 is SVGAGI. The CDR3 length is 15 residues. Trimming removed 7 bases at V and 1 base at J, with 16 bases between. In nucleotides, the CDR3 is TGTGCCAGCACCCTGGCCGGAGGGGCGAACACTGAAGCTTTCTTT. Its translation is CASTLAGGANTEAFF.

V usage is TRBV6-5 and J usage is TRBJ2-7, with no clear D. The V end lost 4 bases, the J end lost 2 bases, and 9 bases lay between the germline ends. The germline V gene has CDR1 MNHEY and CDR2 SVGAGI. The CDR3 runs to 13 residues. CDR3 nucleotides: TGTGCCAGCAGTTGGGGTATCCCCTACGAGCAGTACTTC. Encoded protein: CASSWGIPYEQYF.

The J gene is TRBJ2-7, the V gene TRBV7-9; no firm D call. The length of the CDR3 is 12 residues. Trimming removed 1 base at V and 2 bases at J, with 3 bases between. Per germline, CDR1 SEHNR and CDR2 FQNEAQ (reference sequence). CDR3 region: CASSLVAYEQYF. In DNA, the CDR3 is TGTGCCAGCAGCTTAGTAGCCTACGAGCAGTACTTC.

This chain joins TRBV28 and TRBJ1-2, with TRBD1 matching over 8 bases. Germline V gene data show CDR1 as MDHEN and CDR2 as SYDVKM. This CDR3 region has 15 residues. V trimming: 5 bases; J trimming: 1 base; junction bases outside the gene matches: 6. CDR3 region: CASSPLDRDNYGYTF. DNA of the CDR3: TGTGCCAGCAGTCCACTGGACAGGGATAACTATGGCTACACCTTC.

V usage is TRBV9 and J usage is TRBJ1-4; possibly TRBD1 for D (6 bases). V was pared by 6 bases and J by 7 bases, with 16 bases between. Germline lookup yields CDR1 SGDLS and CDR2 YYNGEE. The length of the CDR3 is 14 residues. The CDR3: CASTPQGRGEKLFF. Written as DNA, the CDR3 is TGTGCCAGCACCCCCCAGGGGCGCGGTGAAAAACTGTTTTTT.

This clone was seen only a few times. This rearrangement joins TRBV27 to TRBJ2-7; 7 bases match TRBD2. Per the germline V gene, CDR1 is MNHEY and CDR2 is SMNVEV (reference sequence). The CDR3 loop spans 14 amino acids. After removal of 3 bases from V and 6 bases from J, the junction contained 8 bases not matched to a gene. CDR3 region: CASSLGGALREQYF. The CDR3 nucleotides read TGTGCCAGCAGTTTGGGAGGGGCACTACGCGAGCAGTACTTC.

The chain is built from TRBV6-1 and TRBJ1-1; 8 bases line up with TRBD1. Germline CDR1 MNHNS, CDR2 SASEGT. The V gene end was trimmed by 6 bases and the J gene end by 2 bases; junction bases not matched to a gene: 8. This CDR3 is built from 15 residues. The CDR3: CASRDRDRINTEAFF. For the CDR3, the DNA is TGTGCCAGCAGGGACCGGGACAGGATTAACACTGAAGCTTTCTTT.

This chain connects TRBV5-1 to TRBJ2-2; D tentatively reads TRBD1 or TRBD2 (5 bases each). Trimming stripped 4 bases from V and 0 bases from J, with 13 bases between. Germline CDR1 and CDR2: SGHRS and YFSETQ. The CDR3 is made up of 16 amino acids. The DNA for the CDR3 is TGCGCCAGCAGCCGGGACGGGGAGTCGAACACCGGGGAGCTGTTTTTT. This encodes CASSRDGESNTGELFF. Full variable domain (outside the CDR3, taken from reference TRBV5-1 and TRBJ2-2): KAGVTQTPRYLIKTRGQQVTLSCSPISGHRSVSWYQQTPGQGLQFLFEYFSETQRNKGNFPGRFSGRQFSNSRSEMNVSTLELGDSALYLCASSRDGESNTGELFFGEGSRLTVL.

By share of the sample, this clone is medium-sized. V and J are TRBV2 and TRBJ1-1; D perhaps matches TRBD1 (5 bases). Trimming shortened V by 8 bases and J by 10 bases, and 17 bases separated the two germline ends. The CDR3 runs 12 residues. CDR1 is SNHLY and CDR2 is FYNNEI in the germline V gene. The CDR3 loop reads CASETLRRGAFF. The DNA of the CDR3 is TGTGCCAGCGAAACTCTCAGAAGGGGAGCTTTCTTT. Supplemented by reference TRBV2 and TRBJ1-1, the full variable domain reads EPEVTQTPSHQVTQMGQEVILRCVPISNHLYFYWYRQILGQKVEFLVSFYNNEISEKSEIFDDQFSVERPDGSNFTLKIRSTKLEDSAMYFCASETLRRGAFFGQGTRLTVV.

The chain joins TRBV6-4 to TRBJ1-6; D possibly corresponds to TRBD1 (5 bases). CDR3 length: 14 amino acids. The germline V and J ends were trimmed by 5 bases and 7 bases, with 12 bases remaining between them. The V gene's germline CDR1 is MRHNA and CDR2 SNTAGT. DNA for the CDR3: TGTGCCAGCAGTCCCGGGACCAGGAATTCACCCCTCCACTTT. This codes for CASSPGTRNSPLHF.

The chain carries TRBV28 and TRBJ2-3, with D possibly being TRBD1 or TRBD2 (5 bases each). Trimming left V 3 bases short and J 1 base short, with 17 bases between. This CDR3 contains 17 residues. Germline CDR1 is MDHEN and CDR2 is SYDVKM. The CDR3 here is CASSFGERGLGTDTQYF. CDR3 in DNA: TGTGCCAGCAGTTTTGGGGAGAGGGGCCTAGGCACAGATACGCAGTATTTT.

The chain is built from TRBV7-3 and TRBJ1-2; TRBD1 might be the D (6 bases). CDR1 is SGHTA, CDR2 FQGTGA, per germline. V was pared by 2 bases and J by 6 bases, with 13 bases between. The CDR3 consists of 14 residues. The CDR3 DNA reads as TGTGCCAGCAGCTTATCAGGGGCATCTCATGGCTACACCTTC. Protein sequence: CASSLSGASHGYTF.

V gene TRBV18 combines with J gene TRBJ1-2; D gene uncertain. Germline loops: CDR1 KGHSH, CDR2 LQKENI. This CDR3 contains 10 residues. Trimming took off 5 bases at V and 6 bases at J, with 4 bases between the two ends. In DNA form, the CDR3 reads TGTGCCAGCTCAGGGGATGGCTACACCTTC. Its translation is CASSGDGYTF.

The chain carries TRBV6-5 and TRBJ1-1, with 7 positions matching TRBD1. Trimming cost V 2 bases and J 4 bases; bases outside gene matches: 7. This CDR3 has 15 amino acids. CDR1 and CDR2 from the germline V gene are MNHEY and SVGAGI. The CDR3 DNA follows: TGTGCCAGCAGTTACGGGAGGGGGCGAGGCACTGAAGCTTTCTTT. It specifies CASSYGRGRGTEAFF.